A selection of T cell receptor beta chains follows, all from one sample in a study of response to subunit inactivated influenza vaccine. TCRdb itself ran the RT-PCR reads through MiXCR, one entry per CDR3 protein. Of under 550,000 distinct CDR3 sequences listed, approximately 6.9% were seen once; the top ten hold over 10%. This material consisted of PBMCs from blood, taken less than 25 months after vaccination. Every receptor here comes from a man in his fifties or sixties who received an inactivated influenza vaccine. Each CDR3 is given with its conserved first and last residue. D genes are given only for firm matches. For some rows the clone size is stated as once, few or many, or as a class when expanded; others skip it.

TRBV20-1	TRBJ2-3	NA	TRBD2	TGCAGTGCTAGAGCCCTGCTAGCGGCTAGCACAGATACGCAGTATTTT	CSARALLAASTDTQYF
TRBV5-1	TRBJ2-1	few	TRBD2	TGCGCCAGCAGCGGGGGGGTTACTAGCGGGATCTCCTACAATGAGCAGTTCTTC	CASSGGVTSGISYNEQFF
TRBV19	TRBJ1-5	NA	TRBD1	TGTGCCAGTAGGACCCTGGGACAGGCTCACAATCAGCCCCAGCATTTT	CASRTLGQAHNQPQHF
TRBV10-2	TRBJ1-1	NA	TRBD1	TGCGCCAGCAGTGAGTTCCACGGGACAGGGGAGCTTGGCGAAAAAGCTTTCTTT	CASSEFHGTGELGEKAFF
TRBV21-1	TRBJ1-2	NA	NA	TGTGCCAGCAGCACCCCCAGACAGGGGTATGGCTACACCTTC	CASSTPRQGYGYTF
TRBV6-1	TRBJ2-3	few	TRBD1	TGTGCCAGCAGGAGACCCGGGACAGGGAGCACAGATACGCAGTATTTT	CASRRPGTGSTDTQYF
TRBV5-1	TRBJ2-3	few	NA	TGCGCCAGCAGCTTCGTTGGTCGGGGTTTAGATACGCAGTATTTT	CASSFVGRGLDTQYF
TRBV5-1	TRBJ2-7	NA	NA	TGCGCCAGCAGCTTCAGCAACAACGAGCAGTACTTC	CASSFSNNEQYF
TRBV4-1	TRBJ2-3	many	TRBD1	TGCGCCAGCAGCTACCATGACAGGGGGGCTCGCACAGATACGCAGTATTTT	CASSYHDRGARTDTQYF
TRBV7-9	TRBJ1-4	many	NA	TGTGCCAGCAGCCTAGCGGGGGCAGCTAATGAAAAACTGTTTTTT	CASSLAGAANEKLFF
TRBV11-1	TRBJ1-5	few	TRBD1	TGTGCCAGCAGCACGTCCCCCGGGACAGGGGGCTTGAGCAATCAGCCCCAGCATTTT	CASSTSPGTGGLSNQPQHF
TRBV11-2	TRBJ2-5	few	NA	TGTGCCAGCAGCTTAGCCACCGGATCCCAGTACTTC	CASSLATGSQYF
TRBV2	TRBJ2-1	few	TRBD2	TGTGCCAGCAGTGAGGGGACTAGCGGGGTCAATGAGCAGTTCTTC	CASSEGTSGVNEQFF
TRBV6-1	TRBJ2-3	many	NA	TGTGCCAGCAGTCTCTCTGCGGGACTGGCAGATACGCAGTATTTT	CASSLSAGLADTQYF
TRBV5-1	TRBJ2-2	many	TRBD2	TGCGCCAGCAGCGTGACTAGCGGGAGCTCCGGGGAGCTGTTTTTT	CASSVTSGSSGELFF
TRBV3-1	TRBJ2-3	few	NA	TGTGCCAGCAGCCAAGTTACAGGGCTAGGGGCAGATACGCAGTATTTT	CASSQVTGLGADTQYF
TRBV7-2	TRBJ2-1	few	TRBD1	TGTGCCAGCAGCGTAACAGGGGACAATGAGCAGTTCTTC	CASSVTGDNEQFF
TRBV3-1	TRBJ2-4	few	NA	TGTGCCAGCAGCCAAGATTACGGGGCCCTAGCCAAAAACATTCAGTACTTC	CASSQDYGALAKNIQYF
TRBV12-3/TRBV12-4	TRBJ1-2	many	NA	TGTGCCAGCAGTTTTAAAACAACAGCTTATGGCTACACCTTC	CASSFKTTAYGYTF
TRBV11-2	TRBJ2-7	few	TRBD2	TGTGCCAGCAGCTTATCCGGGACTAGCGGGGGGATCTCCTACGAGCAGTACTTC	CASSLSGTSGGISYEQYF
TRBV6-2/TRBV6-3	TRBJ2-1	NA	TRBD1	TGTGCCAGCAGTTTCCAATGGACAGGGGGCAATGAGCAGTTCTTC	CASSFQWTGGNEQFF
TRBV7-9	TRBJ2-1	few	NA	TGTGCCAGCAGCTCCCTTGGCGGGACCAATGAGCAGTTCTTC	CASSSLGGTNEQFF
TRBV2	TRBJ2-5	many	TRBD1	TGTGCCAGCAGTAGACCGGGACAGGGGCCCGAGACCCAGTACTTC	CASSRPGQGPETQYF
TRBV12-3/TRBV12-4	TRBJ2-3	NA	NA	TGTGCCAGCAGTTTCATGAACAGCTTTGTTTCAGATACGCAGTATTTT	CASSFMNSFVSDTQYF
TRBV29-1	TRBJ2-7	NA	NA	TGCAGCGTTGGGGGGTACCACTCCTACGAGCAGTACTTC	CSVGGYHSYEQYF
TRBV28	TRBJ2-7	few	NA	TGTGCCAGCAGTTCTATGGACAGCCTCGCCTCCTACGAGCAGTACTTC	CASSSMDSLASYEQYF
TRBV10-3	TRBJ1-2	few	NA	TGTGCCATCAGTGGCCCGGCAGGCTCAGGCTACACCTTC	CAISGPAGSGYTF
TRBV5-1	TRBJ2-3	many	NA	TGCGCCAGCAAGAATAGCAGAGGGTTGGATACGCAGTATTTT	CASKNSRGLDTQYF
TRBV7-2	TRBJ1-2	many	NA	TGTGCCAGCAGCTTATTGCCTTCCTCCTCTTCGTCCACCTTC	CASSLLPSSSSSTF
TRBV27	TRBJ1-1	NA	NA	TGTGCCAGCAGAACACTCGGTAGGGTGAACGCTGAAGCTTTCTTT	CASRTLGRVNAEAFF
TRBV7-2	TRBJ2-2	few	TRBD2	TGTGCCAGCAGCCCCCCGGGGTTAGCGGGAGCCACCGGGGAGCTGTTTTTT	CASSPPGLAGATGELFF
TRBV13	TRBJ2-3	few	NA	TGTGCCAGCAGCTCACGGGATAGTCCCGCAGATACGCAGTATTTT	CASSSRDSPADTQYF
TRBV19	TRBJ2-3	NA	TRBD2	TGTGCCAGTACCCTTAGCGGGATCAGTAAGGATACGCAGTATTTT	CASTLSGISKDTQYF
TRBV5-1	TRBJ2-1	NA	TRBD2	TGCGCCAGCAGCCCAACGCGAAGCGGGGCCTACTACAATGAGCAGTTCTTC	CASSPTRSGAYYNEQFF
TRBV3-1	TRBJ1-2	many	NA	TGTGCCAGCAGCCAATTATATGGCTACACCTTC	CASSQLYGYTF
TRBV20-1	TRBJ1-2	NA	TRBD1	TGCAGTGCGACAAACAGGGGAGGGTATGGCTACACCTTC	CSATNRGGYGYTF
TRBV10-3	TRBJ1-2	NA	NA	TGTGCCATCAGTGACCCAGGGTCTGGCTATGGCTACACCTTC	CAISDPGSGYGYTF
TRBV20-1	TRBJ2-1	few	TRBD1	TGCAGTGCTAGAGATGGTACCGGGACAGGGGTCTACAATGAGCAGTTCTTC	CSARDGTGTGVYNEQFF
TRBV7-2	TRBJ2-2	NA	TRBD1	TGTGCCAGCAGCTTGGGGGTGTGGGAGACAGGGGATTCTGCGAACACCGGGGAGCTGTTTTTT	CASSLGVWETGDSANTGELFF
TRBV5-5	TRBJ2-1	many	TRBD2	TGTGCCAGCAGCCGGACTAGCGGGTTTGAGCAGTTCTTC	CASSRTSGFEQFF
TRBV6-1	TRBJ1-5	few	NA	TGTGCCAGCAGTGAAGGGGCACAGCCCAATCAGCCCCAGCATTTT	CASSEGAQPNQPQHF
TRBV10-3	TRBJ2-7	NA	NA	TGTGCCATGACAGACCCGGGACGGTACGAGCAGTACTTC	CAMTDPGRYEQYF
TRBV9	TRBJ2-3	many	TRBD2	TGTGCCAGCAGCGTATCACTAGCGGGGGAGCAGTATTTT	CASSVSLAGEQYF
TRBV3-1	TRBJ2-5	many	NA	TGTGCCAGCAGCCAAGATCCCCTGCCACGGACCCAGTACTTC	CASSQDPLPRTQYF
TRBV20-1	TRBJ1-2	few	TRBD1	TGCAGTGCTAGTAGTGGTGGGACAGGAGCTAATGGCTACACCTTC	CSASSGGTGANGYTF
TRBV4-3	TRBJ2-2	NA	TRBD2	TGCGCCAGCAGCCAAGATATACTGGCGGGGGGGCTCGGGGAGCTGTTTTTT	CASSQDILAGGLGELFF
TRBV7-3	TRBJ2-1	many	NA	TGTGCCAGCAGTCGTAGCGGCAATGAGCAGTTCTTC	CASSRSGNEQFF
TRBV2	TRBJ1-5	NA	NA	TGTGCCAGCAGTGAAGATGGGGGCCCGTGGGGTCAGCCCCAGCATTTT	CASSEDGGPWGQPQHF
TRBV20-1	TRBJ2-3	many	NA	TGCAGTGCTAACGACTTAGACACAGATACGCAGTATTTT	CSANDLDTDTQYF
TRBV14	TRBJ2-5	few	NA	TGTGCCAGCAGCCCGTACAGGGCGAGGACCCAGTACTTC	CASSPYRARTQYF
TRBV20-1	TRBJ2-7	few	NA	TGCAGTGTCGCGACTGGGGCAGGTTACGAGCAGTACTTC	CSVATGAGYEQYF
TRBV5-1	TRBJ2-1	few	TRBD2	TGCGCCAGCAGCCCCGGGACTAGCGGGAGCCAGGGGCAGTTCTTC	CASSPGTSGSQGQFF
TRBV10-3	TRBJ2-5	few	NA	TGTGCCATCAGTGTGCCCGGGGGCCGGACCCAGTACTTC	CAISVPGGRTQYF
TRBV6-1	TRBJ2-3	few	NA	TGTGCCAGCAGTGAACGAGAGGGACACCTCACAGATACGCAGTATTTT	CASSEREGHLTDTQYF
TRBV20-1	TRBJ1-2	few	NA	TGCAGTGCTAGAGGGGGACGGGGGCAGGGGAGAGATGGCTACACCTTC	CSARGGRGQGRDGYTF
TRBV29-1	TRBJ2-4	few	NA	TGCAGCGTTGAAGATATGGGGGCCAAAAACATTCAGTACTTC	CSVEDMGAKNIQYF
TRBV12-3/TRBV12-4	TRBJ2-3	NA	NA	TGTGCCAGCAGTCCGTCCGGATCCCCTAGCGCAGATACGCAGTATTTT	CASSPSGSPSADTQYF
TRBV25-1	TRBJ1-6	NA	NA	TGTGCCAGCAGTGGTACCAGGAGCTCCTATAATTCACCCCTCCACTTT	CASSGTRSSYNSPLHF
TRBV3-1	TRBJ1-2	NA	TRBD1	TGTGCCAGCAGCCACTGGGACAGGCCCTATGGCTACACCTTC	CASSHWDRPYGYTF